This T cell receptor beta chain stems from a study of shared clonotypes between healthy human individuals. Some clones are missing from TCRdb's copy, which holds only in-frame ones; the method was immunoSEQ multiplex PCR. The sample includes under 600,000 clones, roughly four fifths of them seen just once. Trimming removed 2 bases at V and 7 bases at J, with 7 bases between. The germline CDR1 and CDR2 sequences are SGHRS and YFSETQ. This CDR3 comprises 12 residues. This clone was observed a few times. This same CDR3 is encoded by further DNA sequences in the sample. V usage is TRBV5-1 and J usage is TRBJ2-1, with D maybe TRBD1 (6 bases). The source of this sequence is a woman aged 35 to 49 in good health. Some clones in this sample may be carry-over from other donors' samples. The sequenced sample consisted of PBMCs. The CDR3 spells CASSLQGNEQFF. In DNA form, the CDR3 reads TGCGCCAGCAGCTTACAGGGTAATGAGCAGTTCTTC.